This entry features one T cell receptor (beta chain) sequence. This specimen belongs to a study of shared clonotypes between healthy human individuals. The data were produced by immunoSEQ multiplex PCR, yet TCRdb's version contains in-frame clones alone and is incomplete. The sample holds 1.4 million or so clones, around 98.5% seen once. V gave up 5 bases and J gave up 7 bases, with 12 bases separating them. CDR1 is SGHRS and CDR2 is YFSETQ in the germline V gene. This CDR3 is 13 amino acids long. Sample: naive CD4+ T cells sorted from blood. The sample's subset: CD45RA+ positively selected. This clonotype was obtained from a man under 40 in good health. The gene calls are TRBV5-1 and TRBJ2-2, with D possibly being TRBD2 (6 bases). CDR3 sequence: CASSDRGNGELFF. DNA for the CDR3: TGCGCCAGCAGTGACCGGGGGAACGGGGAGCTGTTTTTT. Variable domain in full (rest from reference TRBV5-1 and TRBJ2-2): KAGVTQTPRYLIKTRGQQVTLSCSPISGHRSVSWYQQTPGQGLQFLFEYFSETQRNKGNFPGRFSGRQFSNSRSEMNVSTLELGDSALYLCASSDRGNGELFFGEGSRLTVL.